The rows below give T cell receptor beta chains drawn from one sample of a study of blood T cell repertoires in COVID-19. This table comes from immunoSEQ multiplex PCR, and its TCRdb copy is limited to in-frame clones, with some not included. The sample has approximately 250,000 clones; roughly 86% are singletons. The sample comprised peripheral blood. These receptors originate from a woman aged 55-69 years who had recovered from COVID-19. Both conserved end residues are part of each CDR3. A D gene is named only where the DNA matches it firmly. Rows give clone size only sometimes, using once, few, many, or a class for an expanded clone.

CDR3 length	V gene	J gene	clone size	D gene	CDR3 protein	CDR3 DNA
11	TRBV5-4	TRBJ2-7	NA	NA	CASSSTYEQYF	TGTGCCAGCAGCTCCACATACGAGCAGTACTTC
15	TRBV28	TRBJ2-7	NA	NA	CASSFAGQPRREQYF	TGTGCCAGCAGTTTCGCGGGACAGCCTCGGCGCGAGCAGTACTTC
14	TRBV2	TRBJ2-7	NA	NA	CASSSTVVGYEQYF	TGTGCCAGCAGCTCCACGGTGGTTGGCTACGAGCAGTACTTC
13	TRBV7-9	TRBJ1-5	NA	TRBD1	CASSLVGQGVLHF	TGTGCCAGCAGCTTAGTGGGACAGGGGGTTTTGCATTTT
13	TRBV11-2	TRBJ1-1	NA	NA	CASSLDRNTEAFF	TGTGCCAGCAGCTTAGACAGAAACACTGAAGCTTTCTTT
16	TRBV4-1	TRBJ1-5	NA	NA	CASSQMGGLGNQPQHF	TGCGCCAGCAGCCAAATGGGGGGTCTGGGCAATCAGCCCCAGCATTTT
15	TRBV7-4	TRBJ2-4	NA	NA	CASSTDKAVKNIQYF	TGTGCCAGCAGCACGGACAAGGCTGTTAAAAACATTCAGTACTTC
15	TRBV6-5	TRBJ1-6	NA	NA	CASTPQGGSISPLHF	TGTGCCAGCACTCCTCAGGGAGGTTCGATTTCGCCCCTCCACTTT
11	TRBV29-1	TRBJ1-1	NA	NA	CSVGGSTEAFF	TGCAGCGTTGGCGGAAGCACTGAAGCTTTCTTT
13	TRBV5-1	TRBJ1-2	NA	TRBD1	CASSSLQGSGYTF	TGCGCCAGCAGCTCCCTACAGGGGAGTGGCTACACCTTC
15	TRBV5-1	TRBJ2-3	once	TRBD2	CASSLAGGPVDTQYF	TGCGCCAGCTCCCTAGCGGGGGGGCCGGTGGATACGCAGTATTTT
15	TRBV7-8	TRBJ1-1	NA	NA	CASSLPVPGSTEAFF	TGTGCCAGCAGCCTACCAGTTCCAGGGTCCACTGAAGCTTTCTTT
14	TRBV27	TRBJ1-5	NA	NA	CASSLRGHNQPQHF	TGTGCCAGCAGTTTAAGGGGCCACAATCAGCCCCAGCATTTT
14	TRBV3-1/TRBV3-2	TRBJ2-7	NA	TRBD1	CASSQTGQSREQYF	TGTGCCAGCAGTCAGACGGGACAGTCTCGAGAGCAGTACTTC
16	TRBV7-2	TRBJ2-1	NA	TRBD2	CASSRTSGGRYNEQFF	TGTGCCAGCAGCAGGACTAGCGGGGGGCGCTACAATGAGCAGTTCTTC
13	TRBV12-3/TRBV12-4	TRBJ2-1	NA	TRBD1	CASRRQGVAEQFF	TGTGCCAGCAGGCGACAGGGGGTGGCTGAGCAGTTCTTC
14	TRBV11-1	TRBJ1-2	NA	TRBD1	CASSPDRANYGYTF	TGTGCCAGCAGTCCGGACAGGGCTAACTATGGCTACACCTTC
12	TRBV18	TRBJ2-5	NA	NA	CASSPAEKTQYF	TGTGCCAGCTCACCCGCGGAAAAGACCCAGTACTTC
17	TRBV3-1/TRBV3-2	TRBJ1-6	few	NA	CASSQDARRSYNSPLHF	TGTGCCAGCAGCCAAGATGCAAGGAGATCCTATAATTCACCCCTCCACTTT
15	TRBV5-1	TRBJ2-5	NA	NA	CASSLGQGRIETQYF	TGCGCCAGCAGCTTGGGTCAGGGCAGGATCGAGACCCAGTACTTC
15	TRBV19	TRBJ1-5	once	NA	CASSDPGRSNQPQHF	TGTGCCAGTAGTGATCCGGGGAGGAGCAATCAGCCCCAGCATTTT
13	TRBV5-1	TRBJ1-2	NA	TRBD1	CASSPDRGYGYTF	TGCGCCAGCAGCCCCGACAGGGGGTATGGCTACACCTTC
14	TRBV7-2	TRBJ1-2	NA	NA	CASSLDGGRRGYTF	TGTGCCAGCAGCTTAGATGGAGGGCGGCGAGGCTACACCTTC
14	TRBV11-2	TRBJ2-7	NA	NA	CASRDSSSSYEQYF	TGTGCCAGCAGGGACTCCTCAAGCTCCTACGAGCAGTACTTC
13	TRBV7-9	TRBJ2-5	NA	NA	CASSFQGGETQYF	TGTGCCAGCAGCTTTCAGGGAGGAGAGACCCAGTACTTC
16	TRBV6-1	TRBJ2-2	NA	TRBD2	CASSEIAGRGTGELFF	TGTGCCAGCAGTGAAATAGCGGGGAGGGGGACCGGGGAGCTGTTTTTT
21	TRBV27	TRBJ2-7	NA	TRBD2	CASSPKNFGTSGGYSSYEQYF	TGTGCCAGCAGTCCGAAAAACTTTGGGACTAGCGGGGGGTATTCCTCCTACGAGCAGTACTTC
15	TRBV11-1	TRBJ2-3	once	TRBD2	CASSNWRGSTDTQYF	TGTGCCAGCAGCAATTGGCGGGGGAGCACAGATACGCAGTATTTT
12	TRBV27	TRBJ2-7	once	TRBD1	CASGTGGFGQYF	TGTGCCTCCGGGACAGGGGGCTTCGGGCAGTACTTC
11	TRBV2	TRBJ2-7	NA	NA	CASSQSYEQYF	TGTGCCAGCAGTCAATCATACGAGCAGTACTTC
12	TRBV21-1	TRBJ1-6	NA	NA	CASSNLARALHF	TGTGCCAGCAGCAACCTGGCCAGGGCCCTCCACTTT
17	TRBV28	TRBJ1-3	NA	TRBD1	CASIGTGFIGSGNTIYF	TGTGCCAGCATTGGGACAGGGTTTATCGGCTCTGGAAACACCATATATTTT
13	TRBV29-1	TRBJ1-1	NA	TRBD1	CSVEGQAHRGAFF	TGCAGCGTTGAGGGACAGGCCCACCGTGGGGCTTTCTTT
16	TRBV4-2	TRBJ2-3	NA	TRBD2	CASSPTSGGAPFAQYF	TGTGCCAGCAGCCCTACTAGCGGGGGGGCCCCTTTCGCGCAGTATTTT
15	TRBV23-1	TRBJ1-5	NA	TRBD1	CASSQRQGGNRPQHF	TGCGCCAGCAGTCAAAGGCAGGGGGGAAATAGGCCCCAGCATTTT
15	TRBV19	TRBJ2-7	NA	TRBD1	CASSNRGHGLYEQYF	TGTGCCAGTAGTAACAGGGGACACGGGCTCTACGAGCAGTACTTC
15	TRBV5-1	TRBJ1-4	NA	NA	CASSRGGQINEKLFF	TGCGCCAGCAGCAGGGGCGGTCAGATTAATGAAAAACTGTTTTTT
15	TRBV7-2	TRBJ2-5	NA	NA	CASSLVGLVQETQYF	TGTGCCAGCAGCCTGGTCGGTTTGGTTCAAGAGACCCAGTACTTC
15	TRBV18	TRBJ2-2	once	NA	CASSPETANTGELFF	TGTGCCAGCTCACCCGAGACAGCGAACACCGGGGAGCTGTTTTTT
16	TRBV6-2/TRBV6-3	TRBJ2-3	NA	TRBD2	CASSYSSGGSTDTQYF	TGTGCCAGCAGTTACTCAAGCGGGGGGAGCACAGATACGCAGTATTTT
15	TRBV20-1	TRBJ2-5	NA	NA	CSASGGGADQETQYF	TGCAGTGCTAGTGGGGGGGGCGCAGACCAAGAGACCCAGTACTTC
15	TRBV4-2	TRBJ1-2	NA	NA	CASSQDPEAVYGYTF	TGTGCCAGCAGCCAGGACCCGGAGGCAGTATATGGCTACACCTTC
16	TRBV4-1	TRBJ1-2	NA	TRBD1	CASSQDGTGGWGGYTF	TGCGCCAGCAGCCAAGATGGGACAGGGGGATGGGGTGGCTACACCTTC
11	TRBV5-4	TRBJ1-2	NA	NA	CASSRLNGYTF	TGTGCCAGCAGCCGACTCAATGGCTACACCTTC
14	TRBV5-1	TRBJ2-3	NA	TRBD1	CASRSGGGEDTQYF	TGCGCCAGCAGATCAGGGGGCGGTGAAGATACGCAGTATTTT
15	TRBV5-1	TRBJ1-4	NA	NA	CASSLGQATNEKLFF	TGCGCCAGCAGCTTGGGACAGGCAACTAATGAAAAACTGTTTTTT
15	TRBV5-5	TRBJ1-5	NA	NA	CASSLSGGEGQPQHF	TGTGCCAGCAGCTTGTCGGGCGGGGAAGGTCAGCCCCAGCATTTT
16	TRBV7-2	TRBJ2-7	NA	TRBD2	CASSLGLGGGAYEQYF	TGTGCCAGCAGCTTAGGGCTTGGCGGGGGGGCGTACGAGCAGTACTTC
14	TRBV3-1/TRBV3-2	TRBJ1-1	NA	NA	CASSLGTQLAEAFF	TGTGCCAGCAGCCTCGGGACACAGCTCGCTGAAGCTTTCTTT
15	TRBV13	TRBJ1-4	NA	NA	CASTNYARDGEKLFF	TGTGCCAGCACCAACTATGCGCGGGACGGGGAAAAACTGTTTTTT
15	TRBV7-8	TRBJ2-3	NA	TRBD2	CASSLAGAITDTQYF	TGTGCCAGCAGCCTAGCGGGGGCGATCACAGATACGCAGTATTTT
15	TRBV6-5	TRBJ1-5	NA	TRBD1	CASRAQTGVNQPQHF	TGTGCCAGCAGGGCCCAAACAGGGGTGAATCAGCCCCAGCATTTT
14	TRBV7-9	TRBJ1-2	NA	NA	CASSLEPGSYGYTF	TGTGCCAGCAGCTTAGAACCCGGGTCGTATGGCTACACCTTC
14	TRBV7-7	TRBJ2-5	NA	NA	CASSLASGEETQYF	TGTGCTAGCAGCTTAGCATCCGGGGAAGAGACCCAGTACTTC
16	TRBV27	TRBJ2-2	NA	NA	CASSLYGGSNTGELFF	TGTGCCAGCAGTTTGTATGGGGGGAGTAACACCGGGGAGCTGTTTTTT
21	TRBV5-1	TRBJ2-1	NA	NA	CASSLRGGVTSLPRSYNEQFF	TGCGCCAGCAGTCTGAGAGGAGGAGTTACTAGCCTCCCTCGCTCCTACAATGAGCAGTTCTTC
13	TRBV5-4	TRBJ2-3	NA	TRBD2	CASSGGARDTQYF	TGTGCCAGTAGCGGGGGGGCAAGAGATACGCAGTATTTT
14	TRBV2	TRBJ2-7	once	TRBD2	CASSGGRGGGEQYF	TGTGCCAGCAGTGGCGGGAGGGGAGGAGGCGAGCAGTACTTC
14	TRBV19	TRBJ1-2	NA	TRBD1	CASSLGDRDYGYTF	TGTGCCAGTAGCCTGGGAGACAGGGACTATGGCTACACCTTC